Below, 19 T cell receptor beta chains from the same sample are listed, as sequenced in a study of shared clonotypes between healthy human individuals. Produced via immunoSEQ multiplex PCR; TCRdb's table is partial and in-frame only. This table has roughly 590,000 clones, roughly 95% appearing once. Positive CCR7 selection of CD45RO-negative cells yielded the naive CD8 cells, and terminally differentiated effector memory CD45RA+ cells were excluded. The sample was naive CD8+ T cells sorted from blood. The receptor set was obtained from a woman younger than 45 in good health.

The rearrangement uses TRBV27 and TRBJ2-7; maybe TRBD2 (5 bases). The V gene's germline CDR1 is MNHEY and CDR2 SMNVEV (reference sequence). The CDR3 loop spans 15 amino acids. Trimming took off 3 bases at V and 0 bases at J, with 12 bases between the two ends. The CDR3 nucleotides are TGTGCCAGCAGTTTGGAGCGGAGGAGCTCCTACGAGCAGTACTTC. This translates into CASSLERRSSYEQYF.

The rearrangement links TRBV11-2 to TRBJ2-7; D not resolved. This CDR3 has 13 amino acids. The germline V gene encodes CDR1 SGHAT and CDR2 FQNNGV. Trimming took off 1 base at V and 3 bases at J, with 7 bases between the two ends. CDR3 sequence reads: CASSLAARYEQYF. As DNA, the CDR3 is TGTGCCAGCAGCTTAGCAGCCCGCTACGAGCAGTACTTC.

This clone was picked up one time. This CDR3 is CASSLFPPTGAHTEAFF. CDR3 bases: TGTGCCAGCAGTTTATTCCCTCCGACAGGGGCACACACTGAAGCTTTCTTT. J is TRBJ1-1 and V is TRBV27; 8 bases align to TRBD1. This CDR3 is 17 amino acids long. Unmatched junction bases numbered 10, after V lost 1 base and J lost 3 bases. The germline V gene has CDR1 MNHEY and CDR2 SMNVEV (reference sequence).

The rearrangement uses TRBV27 and TRBJ1-4; 8 positions match TRBD1. The CDR3 covers 15 residues. Germline V gives CDR1 MNHEY, CDR2 SMNVEV (reference sequence). J gave up 5 bases and V 5 bases, and 7 bases lay outside the gene matches. For the CDR3, the DNA is TGTGCCAGCAGTACAGGACAGGGAGGGAATGAAAAACTGTTTTTT. Translated, it gives CASSTGQGGNEKLFF.

The chain employs TRBV6-1 and TRBJ2-4, with a possible D match to TRBD1 (6 bases). CDR1 is MNHNS and CDR2 is SASEGT in the germline V gene. This CDR3 is built from 17 residues. V was pared by 1 base and J by 0 bases, with 13 bases between. The CDR3 DNA sequence: TGTGCCAGCAGTGAAGATCGGCAGGGGCTAGCCAAAAACATTCAGTACTTC. Translating gives CASSEDRQGLAKNIQYF.

The gene calls are TRBV13 and TRBJ2-7; tentative D call: TRBD2 (5 bases). The CDR3 extends over 15 amino acids. V gave up 2 bases and J gave up 11 bases, with 22 bases separating them. The germline CDR1 and CDR2 sequences are PRHDT and FYEKMQ (reference sequence). CDR3 DNA: TGTGCCAGCAGCTTAATAGGACGGACTCTCCGAAGGGAGTACTTC. The encoded protein is CASSLIGRTLRREYF.

The V and J genes are TRBV5-6 and TRBJ1-3, with 9 nucleotides matching TRBD1. Germline-derived CDR1 and CDR2 are SGHDT and YYEEEE. J gave up 4 bases and V 2 bases, and 1 base lay outside the gene matches. There are 14 residues in the CDR3. The CDR3 DNA sequence: TGTGCCAGCAGCTTCGGGACAGGGGGAAACACCATATATTTT. This codes for CASSFGTGGNTIYF.

The chain employs TRBV28 and TRBJ2-3; D is perhaps TRBD1 (6 bases). Germline CDR1 and CDR2: MDHEN and SYDVKM. V gave up 6 bases and J gave up 2 bases, with 24 bases separating them. This CDR3 is built from 18 residues. The CDR3 DNA reads TGTGCCAGCAGCTCCGATTTCGTGGGGGCCCCTAACACAGATACGCAGTATTTT. This encodes CASSSDFVGAPNTDTQYF.

This chain links TRBV19 with TRBJ1-5; D remains unclear. Deletions cut 2 bases from V and 4 bases from J, with 12 bases between. The CDR3 spans 15 residues. The germline V gene has CDR1 LNHDA and CDR2 SQIVND (reference sequence). The CDR3 is CASSIWRAGNQPQHF. As DNA, the CDR3 is TGTGCCAGTAGTATATGGAGGGCCGGGAATCAGCCCCAGCATTTT.

The chain recombines TRBV28 with TRBJ1-2; 7 nucleotides align to TRBD1. The CDR3 is 17 residues long. J gave up 3 bases and V 5 bases, and 15 bases lay outside the gene matches. Looked up from germline, CDR1 is MDHEN and CDR2 is SYDVKM. This chain's CDR3 is CASSPSLQGPGDYGYTF. DNA of the CDR3: TGTGCCAGCAGTCCAAGCCTACAGGGGCCGGGGGACTATGGCTACACCTTC.

This clone appeared once. J is TRBJ2-3 and V is TRBV6-1, with TRBD2 matching over 8 bases. The germline gives CDR1 MNHNS, CDR2 SASEGT. The CDR3 contains 15 residues. Trimming cost V 8 bases and J 2 bases; bases outside gene matches: 9. CDR3 coding DNA: TGTGCCAGCCTTAGAGCGGGAGCGTACACAGATACGCAGTATTTT. Its translation: CASLRAGAYTDTQYF.

V usage is TRBV4-2 and J usage is TRBJ2-3; D gene ambiguous. The V and J ends lost 0 bases and 5 bases respectively, with 15 bases between them. Looked up from germline, CDR1 is LGHNA and CDR2 is YNFKEQ. The CDR3 is made up of 16 amino acids. CDR3 nucleotide sequence: TGTGCCAGCAGCCAAGATGTTGGGCTAGAAGGAGATACGCAGTATTTT. As protein: CASSQDVGLEGDTQYF.

This clone was observed once. This CDR3 reads CASSLMSGPSYEQYF. As DNA, the CDR3 is TGTGCCAGTAGTTTAATGTCGGGCCCTTCCTACGAGCAGTACTTC. The J gene is TRBJ2-7, the V gene TRBV19; D ambiguous. Deletions cut 5 bases from V and 1 base from J, with 15 bases between. The CDR3 has 15 residues. Germline CDR1 reads LNHDA; CDR2 reads SQIVND (reference sequence). Complete variable domain (other parts from reference TRBV19 and TRBJ2-7): DGGITQSPKYLFRKEGQNVTLSCEQNLNHDAMYWYRQDPGQGLRLIYYSQIVNDFQKGDIAEGYSVSREKKESFPLTVTSAQKNPTAFYLCASSLMSGPSYEQYFGPGTRLTVT.

This sequence joins TRBV27 and TRBJ2-7, with D hard to call. V lost 0 bases and J 6 bases, leaving 15 bases between the germline ends. CDR3 length: 15 amino acids. Per germline, CDR1 MNHEY and CDR2 SMNVEV (reference sequence). Here the CDR3 DNA reads TGTGCCAGCAGTTTATCGGCTAGTTCCCTGGGCGAGCAGTACTTC. This sequence encodes CASSLSASSLGEQYF.

This clone turned up a few times. The chain uses TRBV2 and TRBJ2-7; 7 positions agree with TRBD1. J gave up 4 bases and V 7 bases, and 1 base lay outside the gene matches. The CDR3 is 11 amino acids. Germline V gives CDR1 SNHLY, CDR2 FYNNEI. The CDR3 coding sequence is TGTGCCAGCAACAGGGGTTACGAGCAGTACTTC. Protein: CASNRGYEQYF.

The V gene is TRBV27, the J gene TRBJ2-7, with D possibly matching TRBD1 (5 bases). Trimming took 0 bases from V and 4 from J, leaving 10 bases between them. The CDR3 runs 14 residues. Germline CDR1 and CDR2: MNHEY and SMNVEV (reference sequence). The CDR3: CASSLSGALYEQYF. CDR3 coding DNA: TGTGCCAGCAGTTTATCAGGGGCCCTTTACGAGCAGTACTTC.

V is TRBV29-1 and J is TRBJ2-5; possibly TRBD2 for D (5 bases). The J call may not be correct, given that the DNA end is closer to TRBJ2-7. The CDR3 consists of 12 residues. The germline CDR1 and CDR2 sequences are SQVTM and ANQGSEA. Here the CDR3 DNA reads TGCAGCGTTGGTTCCGGGGCCTACGAGCAGTACTTC. Residues: CSVGSGAYEQYF.

The V call is TRBV16, the J call TRBJ2-7; D not resolved. The CDR3 is 13 amino acids. Germline V gene sequence: CDR1 KGHSY, CDR2 FQNENV. V was cut by 2 bases and J by 2 bases, with 7 bases left in between. The CDR3 protein is CASSQNSPYEQYF. As DNA, the CDR3 is TGTGCCAGCAGCCAAAATTCACCCTACGAGCAGTACTTC.

The V gene is TRBV5-8, the J gene TRBJ1-5; unclear D gene. Deletions cut 1 base from V and 5 bases from J, with 13 bases between. The CDR3 is 15 amino acids. Germline lookup yields CDR1 SGHTS and CDR2 YDEGEE. The DNA of the CDR3 is TGTGCCAGCAGCTTGTTGGGTAAAGGTGATCAGCCCCAGCATTTT. This sequence encodes CASSLLGKGDQPQHF.